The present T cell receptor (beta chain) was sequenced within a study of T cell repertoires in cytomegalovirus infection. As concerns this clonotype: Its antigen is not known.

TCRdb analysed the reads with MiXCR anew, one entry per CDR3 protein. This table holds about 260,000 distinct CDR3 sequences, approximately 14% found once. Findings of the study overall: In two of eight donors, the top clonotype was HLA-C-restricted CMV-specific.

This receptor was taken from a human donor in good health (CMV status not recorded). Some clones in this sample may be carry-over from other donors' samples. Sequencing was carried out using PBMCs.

CDR3: CASRYGGAEAFF. In DNA, the CDR3 is TGTGCCAGCAGGTACGGTGGCGCTGAAGCTTTCTTT. The rearrangement uses TRBV12-3 or TRBV12-4 and TRBJ1-1, with D unclear. The V end was cut by 6 bases, the J end by 6 bases, with 11 bases between. The CDR3 has 12 residues.